The next 27 T cell receptor beta chains were all read from a single sample in a study of T cell responses to AZD1222 COVID-19 vaccine. The repertoire was sequenced with immunoSEQ multiplex PCR; TCRdb's copy has only in-frame clones and lacks some. Of over 130,000 clones listed, approximately 90% are singletons. The specimen was peripheral blood, collected 28 days after the second AZD1222 dose. The source of these receptors is an adult who received the AZD1222 COVID-19 vaccine.

The J gene is TRBJ2-1, the V gene TRBV5-4; TRBD2 matches 9 bases. J was trimmed by 6 bases and V by 0 bases; bases with no gene match: 4. The CDR3 contains 15 residues. In germline, CDR1 is SGHNT, CDR2 YYREEE (reference sequence). The DNA of the CDR3 is TGTGCCAGCAGCTTGGCCCTAGCGGGGTCCAATGAGCAGTTCTTC. Encoded protein: CASSLALAGSNEQFF.

The gene calls are TRBV6-4 and TRBJ1-5, with a weak D call TRBD1 (5 bases). This CDR3 is built from 15 residues. V lost 6 bases and J 7 bases, leaving 19 bases between the germline ends. Per the germline V gene, CDR1 is MRHNA and CDR2 is SNTAGT. The CDR3 loop is CASSQALAGRQPQHF. The DNA of the CDR3 is TGTGCCAGCAGCCAAGCTTTGGCAGGGAGGCAGCCCCAGCATTTT.

This clone came up once. The chain joins TRBV10-1 to TRBJ1-1; D ambiguous. The CDR3 is 15 amino acids. The germline V and J ends were trimmed by 3 bases and 0 bases, with 11 bases remaining between them. The germline gives CDR1 WNHNN, CDR2 SYGVQD (reference sequence). The CDR3 DNA is TGCGCCAGCAGTGACCTAAGGGTAATGAACACTGAAGCTTTCTTT. This translates into CASSDLRVMNTEAFF.

In its sample, this clone was seen once. The V call is TRBV6-1, the J call TRBJ1-5, with no clear D. V was shortened by 0 bases and J by 7 bases, with 7 bases between the two germline ends. Germline loops: CDR1 MNHNS, CDR2 SASEGT. CDR3 length: 13 amino acids. CDR3 amino acids: CASSEAPVQPQHF. DNA of the CDR3: TGTGCCAGCAGTGAAGCGCCAGTCCAGCCCCAGCATTTT.

This clone occurred once. This chain links TRBV28 with TRBJ2-3; weak D call: TRBD2 (7 bases). The CDR3 sequence is 16 residues long. Trimming cost V 3 bases and J 0 bases, with 13 bases left between them. Germline-derived CDR1 and CDR2 are MDHEN and SYDVKM. The DNA of the CDR3 is TGTGCCAGCAGTTTTAGGGGGACTACTAGCACAGATACGCAGTATTTT. Amino acids: CASSFRGTTSTDTQYF.

V usage is TRBV21-1 and J usage is TRBJ1-4. TRBV21-1 is reported as a pseudogene. The length of the CDR3 is 15 residues. Here the CDR3 DNA reads TGTGCCAGCACCGCTAGGAGCGCGAAAGAAGAAAAACTGTTTTTT. Translating it yields CASTARSAKEEKLFF.

J is TRBJ1-1 and V is TRBV10-3; D perhaps matches TRBD1 (5 bases). Trimming removed 8 bases at V and 1 base at J, with 8 bases between. The CDR3 loop spans 12 amino acids. The germline CDR1 and CDR2 sequences are ENHRY and SYGVKD. The CDR3 coding sequence is TGTGCCATCGGGACGGCGAACACTGAAGCTTTCTTT. Translated, it gives CAIGTANTEAFF.

The chain recombines TRBV19 with TRBJ1-2; TRBD1 is a possible D gene (5 bases). Germline CDR1 and CDR2: LNHDA and SQIVND (reference sequence). The CDR3 has 14 residues. The germline V and J ends were trimmed by 10 bases and 5 bases, with 20 bases remaining between them. The CDR3: CANTPGRAGYGYTF. The CDR3 DNA reads TGTGCCAATACCCCGGGCAGGGCTGGGTATGGCTACACCTTC.

The rearrangement joins TRBV11-1 to TRBJ1-2, with D perhaps TRBD1 (6 bases). Germline V gene lookup returns CDR1 SGHAT and CDR2 FQDESV (reference sequence). The CDR3 covers 16 residues. Trimming left V 4 bases short and J 4 bases short, with 19 bases between. CDR3 region: CASSSAGTNVGYGYTF. The DNA for the CDR3 is TGTGCCAGCAGCTCAGCCGGGACAAATGTTGGCTATGGCTACACCTTC.

The CDR3 is CASSQLDTNTGELFF. The DNA for the CDR3 is TGTGCCAGCAGCCAACTGGACACCAACACCGGGGAGCTGTTTTTT. This chain links TRBV3-1 (or the pseudogene TRBV3-2) with TRBJ2-2, with D tentatively TRBD1 (5 bases). This CDR3 is 15 amino acids long. V dropped 2 bases and J dropped 2 bases, with 9 bases sitting between them. In germline, CDR1 is LGHDT, CDR2 YNNKEL (reference sequence).

The count of this clone is one. The rearrangement uses TRBV24-1 and TRBJ1-1; 11 nucleotides match TRBD1. The CDR3 spans 15 residues. Trimming cost V 7 bases and J 6 bases; bases outside gene matches: 9. The germline CDR1 and CDR2 sequences are KGHDR and SFDVKD. In DNA form, the CDR3 reads TGTGCCACCAGAGACTCCGGGACAGGGGGGTCTGAAGCTTTCTTT. It encodes CATRDSGTGGSEAFF.

The chain uses TRBV28 and TRBJ2-2, with D possibly being TRBD2 (6 bases). V dropped 5 bases and J dropped 0 bases, with 19 bases sitting between them. Germline lookup yields CDR1 MDHEN and CDR2 SYDVKM. The CDR3 contains 18 residues. CDR3 protein: CASSPGGRTYANTGELFF. The CDR3 DNA follows: TGTGCCAGCAGTCCTGGGGGGAGGACTTACGCGAACACCGGGGAGCTGTTTTTT.

The chain recombines TRBV24-1 with TRBJ2-5, with TRBD1 matching 9 bases. CDR3 length: 15 residues. The V gene's germline CDR1 is KGHDR and CDR2 SFDVKD. V lost 3 bases to trimming and J lost 2 bases; unmatched junction nucleotides: 3. CDR3 nucleotide sequence: TGTGCCACCAGTGATCCGGGGACAGGGCAAGAGACCCAGTACTTC. This gives the protein CATSDPGTGQETQYF.

This clone was counted once. The chain couples TRBV24-1 to TRBJ2-1; 10 bases agree with TRBD2. V shed 3 bases and J 9 bases; nucleotides not matched to a gene: 10. The CDR3 covers 16 residues. Germline V CDR1 and CDR2: KGHDR, SFDVKD. The CDR3 reads CATSDPLAGVRVEQFF. In nucleotides, the CDR3 is TGTGCCACCAGTGATCCCCTAGCGGGAGTAAGGGTTGAGCAGTTCTTC.

The chain is built from TRBV11-3 and TRBJ1-1, with 7 bases identical to TRBD1. The CDR3 sequence is 13 residues long. J lost 7 bases, V lost 5 bases, and 7 bases had no gene match. The germline V gene encodes CDR1 SGHNT and CDR2 YENEEA. CDR3 bases: TGTGCCAGCAGCCCCAGGGGGACAGATGAAGCTTTCTTT. Its translation is CASSPRGTDEAFF.

The chain carries TRBV20-1 and TRBJ2-7; possible D gene TRBD1, 5 bases. Deletions cut 7 bases from V and 0 bases from J, with 7 bases between. The length of the CDR3 is 11 residues. CDR1 and CDR2 from the germline V gene are DFQATT and SNEGSKA (reference sequence). In DNA form, the CDR3 reads TGCAGTGGGGGCGACTCCTACGAGCAGTACTTC. Its translation is CSGGDSYEQYF.

The rearrangement uses TRBV18 and TRBJ1-1, with D maybe TRBD1 (6 bases). The V and J ends lost 6 bases and 4 bases respectively, with 15 bases between them. The CDR3 is 14 residues long. From germline, CDR1 is KGHSH and CDR2 LQKENI. In nucleotides, the CDR3 is TGTGCCAGCTCCGAGATGCCGACAGGCACTGAAGCTTTCTTT. Residues: CASSEMPTGTEAFF.

V and J are TRBV6-5 and TRBJ1-1, with TRBD1 matching 7 bases. V lost 7 bases, J lost 7 bases, and 15 bases stayed unmatched. The germline CDR1 and CDR2 sequences are MNHEY and SVGAGI. The CDR3 is 15 residues long. The CDR3 DNA reads as TGTGCCAGCACCCATACAGGGGTGCCTGGACGTGAAGCTTTCTTT. This translates into CASTHTGVPGREAFF.

In its sample, this clone was seen once. This sequence joins TRBV25-1 and TRBJ1-1; 10 nucleotides agree with TRBD1. The CDR3 loop spans 17 amino acids. Germline V gives CDR1 MGHDK, CDR2 SYGVNS. V shed 2 bases and J 7 bases; nucleotides not matched to a gene: 13. This CDR3 is CASSEPTGTGDGSEAFF. The CDR3 DNA reads TGTGCCAGCAGTGAACCTACCGGGACAGGGGATGGGAGTGAAGCTTTCTTT. The full variable domain, in which reference TRBV25-1 and TRBJ1-1 provide the parts outside the CDR3, is EADIYQTPRYLVIGTGKKITLECSQTMGHDKMYWYQQDPGMELHLIHYSYGVNSTEKGDLSSESTVSRIRTEHFPLTLESARPSHTSQYLCASSEPTGTGDGSEAFFGQGTRLTVV.

This chain uses TRBV19 with TRBJ1-1; 8 positions agree with TRBD1. Trimming removed 3 bases from V and 1 base from J; junction bases left unmatched: 1. This CDR3 comprises 14 residues. The germline gives CDR1 LNHDA, CDR2 SQIVND (reference sequence). CDR3 region: CASSIDRGNTEAFF. For the CDR3, the DNA is TGTGCCAGTAGTATTGACAGGGGGAACACTGAAGCTTTCTTT. The whole variable domain, remainder taken from reference TRBV19 and TRBJ1-1, is DGGITQSPKYLFRKEGQNVTLSCEQNLNHDAMYWYRQDPGQGLRLIYYSQIVNDFQKGDIAEGYSVSREKKESFPLTVTSAQKNPTAFYLCASSIDRGNTEAFFGQGTRLTVV.

This clone appeared once. The rearrangement uses TRBV7-9 and TRBJ1-3; a possible D gene is TRBD1 (5 bases). The germline gives CDR1 SEHNR, CDR2 FQNEAQ (reference sequence). V lost 4 bases to trimming and J lost 0 bases, with 16 bases between them. This CDR3 has 17 residues. CDR3 amino acids: CASSSDTGSHSGNTIYF. For the CDR3, the DNA is TGTGCCAGCAGCTCAGACACAGGATCCCACTCTGGAAACACCATATATTTT.

The V call is TRBV2, the J call TRBJ2-5; a weak D match, TRBD2 (5 bases). The CDR3 totals 16 residues. V was trimmed by 0 bases and J by 5 bases, leaving 16 bases between them. Per germline, CDR1 SNHLY and CDR2 FYNNEI. DNA for the CDR3: TGTGCCAGCAGTGAAGCGCTTCCCAGGAGAGGGGAGACCCAGTACTTC. As protein: CASSEALPRRGETQYF. The full variable domain, its missing parts supplied by reference TRBV2 and TRBJ2-5, is EPEVTQTPSHQVTQMGQEVILRCVPISNHLYFYWYRQILGQKVEFLVSFYNNEISEKSEIFDDQFSVERPDGSNFTLKIRSTKLEDSAMYFCASSEALPRRGETQYFGPGTRLLVL.

The rearrangement links TRBV3-1 (or the pseudogene TRBV3-2) to TRBJ2-3; maybe TRBD2 (5 bases). The CDR3 totals 15 residues. V gave up 4 bases and J gave up 2 bases, with 13 bases separating them. CDR1 LGHDT and CDR2 YNNKEL come from the germline V gene (reference sequence). The CDR3 reads CASSPGLQFTDTQYF. The CDR3 DNA reads as TGTGCCAGCAGCCCCGGACTCCAGTTCACAGATACGCAGTATTTT.

The V and J genes are TRBV7-9 and TRBJ1-1; 11 bases are a match to TRBD1. The CDR3 extends over 17 amino acids. Germline CDR1 and CDR2: SEHNR and FQNEAQ (reference sequence). V lost 5 bases, J lost 4 bases, and 12 bases stayed unmatched. The CDR3 sequence is CASSPSGTGGFGTEAFF. CDR3 DNA sequence: TGTGCCAGCAGCCCCTCTGGGACAGGGGGTTTTGGCACTGAAGCTTTCTTT.

The table lists this clone with a count of one. V gene TRBV11-2 combines with J gene TRBJ2-1; TRBD2 matches at 10 bases. The junction had 5 bases not matched to a gene; V was cut back by 2 bases and J by 7 bases. CDR1 and CDR2 from the germline V gene are SGHAT and FQNNGV. The CDR3 runs to 15 residues. Here the CDR3 reads CASSLKREGRNEQFF. Here the CDR3 DNA reads TGTGCCAGCAGCTTAAAGCGGGAGGGTCGGAATGAGCAGTTCTTC.

The V call is TRBV11-2, the J call TRBJ2-1, with 9 bases lining up with TRBD2. Germline-derived CDR1 and CDR2 are SGHAT and FQNNGV. This CDR3 contains 15 residues. V was clipped by 1 base and J by 4 bases; unmatched bases: 2. The CDR3 DNA follows: TGTGCCAGCAGCTTAGGTCTAGCGGGATACAATGAGCAGTTCTTC. It specifies CASSLGLAGYNEQFF.

This clone has more than one count but fewer than ten. The J gene is TRBJ1-1, the V gene TRBV27; D gene uncertain. V gave up 5 bases and J gave up 1 base, with 8 bases separating them. Per germline, CDR1 MNHEY and CDR2 SMNVEV (reference sequence). CDR3 size: 13 residues. CDR3 coding DNA: TGTGCCAGCAGTCAGACCCCGAACACTGAAGCTTTCTTT. It yields the protein CASSQTPNTEAFF.